The sequence of this T cell receptor beta chain was determined in a study of T cell repertoires in cytomegalovirus infection. Study-level information: In public TCR beta signatures, there were indications of both CMV infection and matching HLA type. Findings and limits, study-wide: Pooled public TCR beta family frequency picked out CMV carriers with the relevant HLA. Ex vivo, HLA-C-restricted CMV-specific TCR beta clonotypes prevailed over the rest of the response.

A single record per CDR3 protein comes from TCRdb applying MiXCR to the reads. This sample has approximately 180,000 distinct CDR3 sequences; approximately 9.7% occur once, and the top ten carry roughly 5.1%. This clonotype was detected only a few times. Antigen unknown. Germline V lookup: CDR1 MNHEY, CDR2 SVGEGT. V lost 1 base and J lost 7, with 11 bases in between. The CDR3 consists of 14 residues. The sequenced sample consisted of PBMCs. The V gene is TRBV6-2 or TRBV6-3, the J gene TRBJ2-1; no definite D call. This TCR was sampled from a human donor in good health (CMV status not recorded). Some clones in this sample may be carry-over from other donors' samples. CDR3 DNA: TGTGCCAGCAGTTACTTAATAGAACGAAATGAGCAGTTCTTC. As protein: CASSYLIERNEQFF.